A selection of T cell receptor beta chains follows, all from one sample in a study of blood T cell repertoires in COVID-19. The protocol was immunoSEQ multiplex PCR, while the TCRdb copy is restricted to in-frame clones and leaves out a portion. The profile shows just over 250,000 clones, around 84% of them singletons. Material: PBMCs or T cells enriched from blood (not recorded which). These receptors were collected from a man aged 25 to 40 with acute COVID-19. CDR3s include the opening cysteine and the closing phenylalanine or tryptophan. D genes are given only for firm matches. Clone size appears in some rows only: once, few, many, or a class for an expanded clone.

size: NA; D: NA; V: TRBV27; J: TRBJ2-3; CDR3: CASSLYISGSSTDTQYF; DNA: TGTGCCAGCAGTTTGTATATTAGCGGCTCTAGCACAGATACGCAGTATTTT
size: NA; D: NA; V: TRBV11-2; J: TRBJ1-3; CDR3: CASSLEAGISGNTIYF; DNA: TGTGCCAGCAGCTTAGAAGCAGGAATTTCTGGAAACACCATATATTTT
size: once; D: NA; V: TRBV19; J: TRBJ2-1; CDR3: CASSILAYNEQFF; DNA: TGTGCCAGTAGTATACTAGCATACAATGAGCAGTTCTTC
size: NA; D: TRBD2; V: TRBV9; J: TRBJ2-3; CDR3: CASSARGDQSTDTQYF; DNA: TGTGCCAGCAGCGCCCGGGGGGACCAGAGCACAGATACGCAGTATTTT
size: NA; D: TRBD2; V: TRBV24-1; J: TRBJ2-2; CDR3: CATSGVAGAVTGELFF; DNA: TGTGCCACCAGTGGAGTAGCGGGAGCGGTCACCGGGGAGCTGTTTTTT
size: NA; D: TRBD1; V: TRBV5-1; J: TRBJ2-1; CDR3: CASSLTGTGSYNEQFF; DNA: TGCGCCAGCAGCCTTACCGGGACAGGGTCCTACAATGAGCAGTTCTTC
size: once; D: TRBD2; V: TRBV5-8; J: TRBJ2-3; CDR3: CASSMGIAGVRADTQYF; DNA: TGTGCCAGCAGCATGGGGATAGCGGGGGTTAGGGCAGATACGCAGTATTTT
size: NA; D: NA; V: TRBV6-5; J: TRBJ1-4; CDR3: CASTQGGKLFF; DNA: TGTGCCAGCACCCAGGGAGGAAAACTGTTTTTT
size: NA; D: NA; V: TRBV6-5; J: TRBJ1-1; CDR3: CASGSHGARDTEAFF; DNA: TGTGCCAGCGGCTCCCATGGGGCCCGAGACACTGAAGCTTTCTTT
size: NA; D: TRBD1; V: TRBV18; J: TRBJ1-5; CDR3: CASKEGQGKQPQHF; DNA: TGTGCCAGCAAAGAGGGACAGGGGAAACAGCCCCAGCATTTT
size: NA; D: NA; V: TRBV11-3; J: TRBJ2-1; CDR3: CASSLLRRGSYNEQFF; DNA: TGTGCCAGCAGCTTATTAAGGAGGGGCTCCTACAATGAGCAGTTCTTC
size: NA; D: TRBD1; V: TRBV6-5; J: TRBJ1-5; CDR3: CASSWDSYQPQHF; DNA: TGTGCCAGCAGTTGGGACAGCTATCAGCCCCAGCATTTT
size: NA; D: TRBD2; V: TRBV9; J: TRBJ2-1; CDR3: CASKKDSGGYNEQFF; DNA: TGTGCCAGCAAAAAAGATAGCGGGGGGTACAATGAGCAGTTCTTC
size: NA; D: TRBD1; V: TRBV27; J: TRBJ1-4; CDR3: CASSLTGQFNEKLFF; DNA: TGTGCCAGCAGTTTAACGGGACAGTTTAATGAAAAACTGTTTTTT
size: once; D: TRBD1; V: TRBV29-1; J: TRBJ1-1; CDR3: CSVTQTGGVMTNTEAFF; DNA: TGCAGCGTAACCCAAACAGGGGGCGTTATGACGAACACTGAAGCTTTCTTT
size: NA; D: TRBD2; V: TRBV28; J: TRBJ2-2; CDR3: CASSLPRLAANTGELFF; DNA: TGTGCCAGCAGTTTACCCCGACTAGCGGCGAACACCGGGGAGCTGTTTTTT
size: NA; D: NA; V: TRBV5-1; J: TRBJ1-2; CDR3: CASSPDGVYYGYTF; DNA: TGTGCCAGCAGCCCCGACGGGGTCTATTATGGCTACACCTTC
size: once; D: TRBD1; V: TRBV5-4; J: TRBJ1-2; CDR3: CASSGGQGFGYTF; DNA: TGTGCCAGCAGCGGGGGACAGGGTTTTGGCTACACCTTC
size: once; D: TRBD2; V: TRBV6-2/TRBV6-3; J: TRBJ2-2; CDR3: CASSRRSGSLDTGELFF; DNA: TGTGCCAGCAGTAGGAGGAGCGGGAGTTTGGACACCGGGGAGCTGTTTTTT
size: few; D: NA; V: TRBV7-3; J: TRBJ2-1; CDR3: CASSAGLAKNNEQFF; DNA: TGTGCCAGCAGCGCAGGGCTAGCGAAGAACAATGAGCAGTTCTTC
size: NA; D: TRBD2; V: TRBV27; J: TRBJ2-3; CDR3: CASTPPGGLGITDTQYF; DNA: TGTGCCAGCACCCCCCCTGGGGGACTAGGTATCACAGATACGCAGTATTTT
size: NA; D: TRBD1; V: TRBV28; J: TRBJ2-5; CDR3: CAGQGTGGRETQYF; DNA: TGTGCCGGGCAAGGGACAGGGGGAAGAGAGACCCAGTACTTC
size: NA; D: NA; V: TRBV9; J: TRBJ1-2; CDR3: CASSRDRPTRSGGYTF; DNA: TGTGCCAGCAGTCGTGACAGGCCCACACGTTCTGGAGGCTACACCTTC
size: NA; D: NA; V: TRBV6-2/TRBV6-3; J: TRBJ1-1; CDR3: CASSPVTNTEAFF; DNA: TGTGCCAGCAGTCCAGTGACAAACACTGAAGCTTTCTTT
size: NA; D: NA; V: TRBV19; J: TRBJ1-5; CDR3: CASSTNRDGFRQPQHF; DNA: TGTGCCAGTAGTACAAACAGGGACGGGTTTAGGCAGCCCCAGCATTTT
size: NA; D: NA; V: TRBV9; J: TRBJ1-3; CDR3: CASSVGGRSGNTIYF; DNA: TGTGCCAGCAGCGTAGGGGGGCGCTCTGGAAACACCATATATTTT
size: NA; D: NA; V: TRBV5-4; J: TRBJ1-4; CDR3: CASSFPPGEKLFF; DNA: TGTGCCAGCAGCTTCCCTCCGGGGGAAAAACTGTTTTTT
size: NA; D: NA; V: TRBV5-8; J: TRBJ1-1; CDR3: CASSWVGGTEAFF; DNA: TGTGCCAGCAGCTGGGTGGGGGGCACTGAAGCTTTCTTT
size: NA; D: TRBD1; V: TRBV28; J: TRBJ1-2; CDR3: CASTPGTAYGYTF; DNA: TGTGCCAGCACCCCTGGGACAGCGTATGGCTACACCTTC
size: NA; D: NA; V: TRBV13; J: TRBJ2-1; CDR3: CASSSTGSEQFF; DNA: TGTGCCAGCAGCTCAACAGGGAGTGAGCAGTTCTTC
size: NA; D: TRBD2; V: TRBV5-4; J: TRBJ2-3; CDR3: CASSLGAGGRSTDTQYF; DNA: TGTGCCAGCAGCTTGGGGGCGGGGGGACGTAGCACAGATACGCAGTATTTT
size: NA; D: TRBD1; V: TRBV3-1/TRBV3-2; J: TRBJ2-5; CDR3: CASSHRQGGETQYF; DNA: TGTGCCAGCAGCCATCGACAGGGCGGCGAGACCCAGTACTTC
size: NA; D: NA; V: TRBV19; J: TRBJ1-1; CDR3: CASSKGGQSNTEAFF; DNA: TGTGCCAGTAGTAAAGGGGGTCAGTCGAACACTGAAGCTTTCTTT
size: NA; D: NA; V: TRBV7-9; J: TRBJ2-3; CDR3: CAIGDGGAQYF; DNA: TGTGCCATCGGGGACGGCGGGGCGCAGTATTTT
size: NA; D: TRBD2; V: TRBV7-2; J: TRBJ2-2; CDR3: CASSLKRLATGELFF; DNA: TGTGCCAGCAGCTTAAAACGACTAGCAACCGGGGAGCTGTTTTTT
size: NA; D: NA; V: TRBV29-1; J: TRBJ1-1; CDR3: CSGMEGSISEAFF; DNA: TGCAGCGGAATGGAGGGGTCAATCTCTGAAGCTTTCTTT
size: NA; D: NA; V: TRBV2; J: TRBJ1-2; CDR3: CASSSDRFPTF; DNA: TGTGCCAGCAGCTCGGACAGATTCCCCACCTTC
size: NA; D: NA; V: TRBV28; J: TRBJ2-1; CDR3: CASSLRANEQFF; DNA: TGTGCCAGCAGCCTGCGGGCCAATGAGCAGTTCTTC
size: NA; D: TRBD1; V: TRBV5-1; J: TRBJ1-1; CDR3: CASSLPGQPNTEAFF; DNA: TGCGCCAGCAGCTTGCCGGGACAGCCAAACACTGAAGCTTTCTTT